The rows below give T cell receptor beta chains drawn from one sample of a study of blood T cell repertoires in COVID-19. This table comes from immunoSEQ multiplex PCR, and its TCRdb copy is limited to in-frame clones, with some not included. Altogether over 200,000 clones are present, around 80% being singletons, with the ten largest covering 4.5% to 6.5%. Sequenced material: peripheral blood. These receptors all come from a man older than 75 with acute or convalescent COVID-19. Both conserved end residues are part of each CDR3. Fields, in order: D gene, clone size, J gene, V gene, CDR3 DNA, CDR3 protein. D genes are given only for firm matches. Expanded clones get a size class; other rows say once, few or many, or leave the size out.

D: TRBD2; size: -; J: TRBJ2-7; V: TRBV7-9; DNA: TGTGCCAGCAGTTCAATTAAACTAGCGGGAGGACCAAACTACGAGCAGTACTTC; CDR3: CASSSIKLAGGPNYEQYF
D: -; size: -; J: TRBJ1-1; V: TRBV18; DNA: TGTGCCAGCTCACCACCAAGCAGGGCCCGTGAAGCTTTCTTT; CDR3: CASSPPSRAREAFF
D: -; size: -; J: TRBJ2-1; V: TRBV5-1; DNA: TGCGCCAGCAGCTTGGGAGACACCCTTGAGCAGTTCTTC; CDR3: CASSLGDTLEQFF
D: -; size: -; J: TRBJ2-3; V: TRBV5-1; DNA: TGCGCCAGCAGCTACTCAACGGGGAGCACAGATACGCAGTATTTT; CDR3: CASSYSTGSTDTQYF
D: -; size: -; J: TRBJ1-4; V: TRBV2; DNA: TGTGCCAGCAGTGACAGGGTGGGAGGTGAAAAACTGTTTTTT; CDR3: CASSDRVGGEKLFF
D: -; size: -; J: TRBJ1-1; V: TRBV19; DNA: TGTGCCAGTATTATGACAGTCATGAACACTGAAGCTTTCTTT; CDR3: CASIMTVMNTEAFF
D: TRBD1; size: -; J: TRBJ1-1; V: TRBV5-3; DNA: TGTGCCAGAAGCGGGACAGGGCAGAACACTGAAGCTTTCTTT; CDR3: CARSGTGQNTEAFF
D: -; size: -; J: TRBJ1-4; V: TRBV19; DNA: TGTGCCACCAGCGAAGCGGGAGCAACTAATGAAAAACTGTTTTTT; CDR3: CATSEAGATNEKLFF
D: -; size: -; J: TRBJ1-4; V: TRBV7-8; DNA: TGTGCCAGCAGCTTAGGACTCCAGGGTGAAGGTGAAAAACTGTTTTTT; CDR3: CASSLGLQGEGEKLFF
D: -; size: -; J: TRBJ2-7; V: TRBV18; DNA: TGTGCCAGCTCCCAGGGGCAGGGCTCCTACGAGCAGTACTTC; CDR3: CASSQGQGSYEQYF
D: TRBD1; size: -; J: TRBJ1-1; V: TRBV2; DNA: TGTGCCAGCAGCAAGACAGGGAACATGAACACTGAAGCTTTCTTT; CDR3: CASSKTGNMNTEAFF
D: -; size: -; J: TRBJ2-1; V: TRBV10-1; DNA: TGCGCCAGCAGTGTTCGGCGGGTGAGCTCCTACAATGAGCAGTTCTTC; CDR3: CASSVRRVSSYNEQFF
D: TRBD2; size: few; J: TRBJ2-2; V: TRBV5-1; DNA: TGCGCCAGCAGCTTGACACCGGGACTAGCGGGGGGCGCGAACACCGGGGAGCTGTTTTTT; CDR3: CASSLTPGLAGGANTGELFF
D: TRBD1; size: -; J: TRBJ2-5; V: TRBV7-6; DNA: TGTGCCAGCAGCTCACGGGACAGGTTGAACTTC; CDR3: CASSSRDRLNF
D: TRBD1; size: -; J: TRBJ2-1; V: TRBV7-3; DNA: TGTGCCAGCAGCTTCAAGGGCCCGGACAGGGGGCCGGGGCGGGATACCTACAATGAGCAGTTCTTC; CDR3: CASSFKGPDRGPGRDTYNEQFF
D: TRBD1; size: once; J: TRBJ1-2; V: TRBV19; DNA: TGTGCCAGTAGGATGAGACAGGGTAGCTACACCTTC; CDR3: CASRMRQGSYTF
D: TRBD2; size: -; J: TRBJ2-7; V: TRBV3-1/TRBV3-2; DNA: TGTGCCAGCAGCCAAGTGCTGTCTAGCGGAACCTACGAGCAGTACTTC; CDR3: CASSQVLSSGTYEQYF
D: -; size: -; J: TRBJ1-2; V: TRBV5-4; DNA: TGTGCCAGCAGCTTGGCTTCAGGGGTCTTAGCTAACTATGGCTACACCTTC; CDR3: CASSLASGVLANYGYTF
D: TRBD1; size: -; J: TRBJ1-2; V: TRBV24-1; DNA: TGTGCCACCAGTGGGGGAGCAGGGACAGGGGCTGACTATGGCTACACCTTC; CDR3: CATSGGAGTGADYGYTF
D: TRBD1; size: many; J: TRBJ2-2; V: TRBV4-2; DNA: TGTGCCAGCACCGACAGGGGGCGGGACACCGGGGAGCTGTTTTTT; CDR3: CASTDRGRDTGELFF
D: -; size: -; J: TRBJ2-5; V: TRBV5-1; DNA: TGCGCCAGCAGCTTGGTTGGCGGGACAGAAGAGACCCAGTACTTC; CDR3: CASSLVGGTEETQYF
D: -; size: -; J: TRBJ2-1; V: TRBV11-3; DNA: TGTGCCAGCACCGGAGTCGGGATAAACAATGAGCAGTTCTTC; CDR3: CASTGVGINNEQFF
D: TRBD1; size: once; J: TRBJ2-5; V: TRBV5-8; DNA: TGTGCCGGAAACAGGGGCGAAGAGACCCAGTACTTC; CDR3: CAGNRGEETQYF
D: -; size: few; J: TRBJ1-2; V: TRBV2; DNA: TGTGCCAGCAGTGAGGGCAGGGCCTATGGCTACACCTTC; CDR3: CASSEGRAYGYTF
D: -; size: -; J: TRBJ1-3; V: TRBV5-6; DNA: TGTGCCAGCAGCGTGTTCCAGGGGTTATACACCATATATTTT; CDR3: CASSVFQGLYTIYF
D: -; size: once; J: TRBJ2-5; V: TRBV28; DNA: TGTGCCAGCAGTTCGACAGGGGAGGGGGAGACCCAGTACTTC; CDR3: CASSSTGEGETQYF
D: -; size: -; J: TRBJ2-3; V: TRBV14; DNA: TGTGCCAGCAGCCCGAGGACAGATACGCAGTATTTT; CDR3: CASSPRTDTQYF
D: TRBD1; size: few; J: TRBJ1-2; V: TRBV10-1; DNA: TGCGCCAGCGGCAAGGGCAGGTATAAACGGACAGGGGGCAGCGGCTACACCTTC; CDR3: CASGKGRYKRTGGSGYTF
D: -; size: -; J: TRBJ2-7; V: TRBV5-1; DNA: TGCGCCAGCAGCGGTGACAGATACGAGCAGTACTTC; CDR3: CASSGDRYEQYF
D: TRBD1; size: -; J: TRBJ2-2; V: TRBV18; DNA: TGTGCCAGCTCGTTACAGGGGACCTACACCGGGGAGCTGTTTTTT; CDR3: CASSLQGTYTGELFF
D: -; size: -; J: TRBJ1-2; V: TRBV5-5; DNA: TGTGCCAGCGGACCCCGGGCAGGGTATGGCTACACCTTC; CDR3: CASGPRAGYGYTF
D: -; size: once; J: TRBJ2-7; V: TRBV28; DNA: TGTGCCAGCAGTTTTGCGCTCCCTCCCTACGAGCAGTACTTC; CDR3: CASSFALPPYEQYF
D: -; size: -; J: TRBJ2-7; V: TRBV5-1; DNA: TGCGCCAGCAGCTTGCTCGGGTACGAGCAGTACTTC; CDR3: CASSLLGYEQYF
D: -; size: -; J: TRBJ2-6; V: TRBV7-7; DNA: TGTGCCAGCAGCTTCTTTCCAATAACAGCCCCCACTGGGGCCAACGTCCTGACTTTC; CDR3: CASSFFPITAPTGANVLTF
D: TRBD1; size: -; J: TRBJ1-5; V: TRBV5-5; DNA: TGTGCCAGCAGCTTGGGACAGGGAGACTATAGCAATCAGCCCCAGCATTTT; CDR3: CASSLGQGDYSNQPQHF
D: -; size: -; J: TRBJ2-3; V: TRBV15; DNA: TGTGCCACCAGCAGAGATTGGGCCGCGACAAGCACAGATACGCAGTATTTT; CDR3: CATSRDWAATSTDTQYF
D: -; size: -; J: TRBJ2-3; V: TRBV20-1; DNA: TGCAGTGCCCCCGGTAATACGCAGTATTTT; CDR3: CSAPGNTQYF
D: -; size: -; J: TRBJ1-5; V: TRBV19; DNA: TGTGCCAGTAGTTCCCGGACAAGGAGCAATCAGCCCCAGCATTTT; CDR3: CASSSRTRSNQPQHF
D: TRBD2; size: -; J: TRBJ2-1; V: TRBV28; DNA: TGTGCCAGCAGCACCGGGGGGGTAATCCACAATGAGCAGTTCTTC; CDR3: CASSTGGVIHNEQFF
D: TRBD2; size: once; J: TRBJ2-1; V: TRBV6-5; DNA: TGTGCCAGCACCGGCCAAGCGGGAGTGTACAATGAGCAGTTCTTC; CDR3: CASTGQAGVYNEQFF
D: TRBD2; size: -; J: TRBJ2-7; V: TRBV18; DNA: TGTGCCAGCTCACCAAACTCGGGACTAGCGGTTATTGAGCAGTACTTC; CDR3: CASSPNSGLAVIEQYF
D: TRBD1; size: -; J: TRBJ1-6; V: TRBV7-8; DNA: TGTGCCAGCAGCTTAGCGGGACAGCACTATAATTCACCCCTCCACTTT; CDR3: CASSLAGQHYNSPLHF
D: TRBD1; size: -; J: TRBJ1-2; V: TRBV28; DNA: TGTGCAATTCAGGGGGCGAGGTATGGCTACACCTTC; CDR3: CAIQGARYGYTF
D: TRBD1; size: once; J: TRBJ1-2; V: TRBV6-5; DNA: TGTGCCAGCAGTCGGGACAGTCTTACCTATGGCTACACCTTC; CDR3: CASSRDSLTYGYTF
D: -; size: -; J: TRBJ2-7; V: TRBV5-1; DNA: TGCGCCAGCAGCTTGGTTGGGCAGAACTACGAGCAGTACTTC; CDR3: CASSLVGQNYEQYF
D: TRBD2; size: -; J: TRBJ2-7; V: TRBV28; DNA: TGTGCCAGCAGTTCATGGGCGGGAGTCTCCTACGAGCAGTACTTC; CDR3: CASSSWAGVSYEQYF
D: -; size: -; J: TRBJ2-6; V: TRBV6-1; DNA: TGTGCCAGCAGTGAACCTTCTACTGGGGCCAACGTCCTGACTTTC; CDR3: CASSEPSTGANVLTF
D: TRBD1; size: once; J: TRBJ2-7; V: TRBV2; DNA: TGTGCCAGCAGTCAAGATGGACAGGGGGCCTACGAGCAGTACTTC; CDR3: CASSQDGQGAYEQYF
D: -; size: -; J: TRBJ2-5; V: TRBV6-5; DNA: TGTGCCAGCACCATATTTGGGGGGAAACAAGAGACCCAGTACTTC; CDR3: CASTIFGGKQETQYF
D: -; size: -; J: TRBJ1-4; V: TRBV7-2; DNA: TGTGCCAGCAGCTTGGGGGGAGTTCTTAATGAAAAACTGTTTTTT; CDR3: CASSLGGVLNEKLFF
D: -; size: -; J: TRBJ2-5; V: TRBV11-3; DNA: TGTGCCAGCAGCTTACGCTCGAGCGCGTCAGAGACCCAGTACTTC; CDR3: CASSLRSSASETQYF
D: TRBD1; size: -; J: TRBJ1-2; V: TRBV27; DNA: TGTGCCAGCAGTGCCTGGATTGGACAGGGGGCCGCTGGCTACACCTTC; CDR3: CASSAWIGQGAAGYTF
D: -; size: -; J: TRBJ1-5; V: TRBV6-2/TRBV6-3; DNA: TGTGCCAGCAGTTACTCGAGGGCCGGCCCCGGGAGCAGCAATCAGCCCCAGCATTTT; CDR3: CASSYSRAGPGSSNQPQHF
D: -; size: -; J: TRBJ1-3; V: TRBV2; DNA: TGTGCCAGCAGCTTAGACAGTATTGAGAACACCATATATTTT; CDR3: CASSLDSIENTIYF
D: TRBD1; size: -; J: TRBJ2-1; V: TRBV29-1; DNA: TGCAGCGTTGAAATATGGGGGACAGGGTCGGGTGAGCAGTTCTTC; CDR3: CSVEIWGTGSGEQFF
D: -; size: few; J: TRBJ2-2; V: TRBV11-2; DNA: TGTGCCAGCAGCTTTTTGCGGGGTGGGGAGCTGTTTTTT; CDR3: CASSFLRGGELFF
D: -; size: -; J: TRBJ1-5; V: TRBV6-1; DNA: TGTGCCAGCAGTGAACAGGGGCCTAATCAGCCCCAGCATTTT; CDR3: CASSEQGPNQPQHF